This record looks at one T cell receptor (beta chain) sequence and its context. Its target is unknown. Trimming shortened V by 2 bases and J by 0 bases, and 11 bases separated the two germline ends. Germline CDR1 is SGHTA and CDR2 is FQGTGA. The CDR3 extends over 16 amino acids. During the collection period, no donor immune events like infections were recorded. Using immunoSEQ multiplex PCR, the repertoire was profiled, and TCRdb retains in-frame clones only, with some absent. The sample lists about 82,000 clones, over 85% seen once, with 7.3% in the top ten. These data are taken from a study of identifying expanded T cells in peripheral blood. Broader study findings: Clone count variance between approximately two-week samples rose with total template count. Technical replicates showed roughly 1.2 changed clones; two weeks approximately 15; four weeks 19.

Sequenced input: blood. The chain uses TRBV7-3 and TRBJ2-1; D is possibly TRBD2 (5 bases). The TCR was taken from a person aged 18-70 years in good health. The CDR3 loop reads CASSLFGVLSYNEQFF. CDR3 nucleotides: TGTGCCAGCAGCTTATTCGGGGTCCTCTCCTACAATGAGCAGTTCTTC. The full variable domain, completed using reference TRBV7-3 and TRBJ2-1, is GAGVSQTPSNKVTEKGKYVELRCDPISGHTALYWYRQSLGQGPEFLIYFQGTGAADDSGLPNDRFFAVRPEGSVSTLKIQRTERGDSAVYLCASSLFGVLSYNEQFFGPGTRLTVL.